This TCR beta chain originates from a study of beta chain features in type 1 diabetes (dated by TCRdb to 2017 to 2018). With regard to the full study: Mean age, gender distribution, total cell number and subset yield were not different between patients and healthy donors. A total of 90 million to 120 million sorted cells were examined across all samples, and a strong correlation was observed between cell number per subset and RNA yield. The study compared TCRB repertoires of sorted circulating CD4+ T cell subsets between recently diagnosed type 1 diabetes patients and matched healthy donors. Regulatory and stem cell-like memory subsets were isolated from only 8 patients and roughly 8 healthy donors, whereas naive and central memory subsets came from all 30 or so donors.

Including the terminal cysteine and phenylalanine, the CDR3 comprises 12 residues. The read is trimmed to its CDR3 DNA, 36 bases read in frame from base 1. The germline V gene gives CDR1 as MNHNS and CDR2 as SASEGT. V and J are truncated by 5 bases and 3 bases respectively, leaving an intervening sequence of 8 bases. The entire isolated RNA was reverse transcribed using the High Capacity cDNA Reverse Transcription Kit, and thus expressed TCRB transcripts were sequenced. Deep immunoSEQ sequencing was applied to naive, central memory and regulatory T cell samples, giving an average of approximately 3.8 million total reads per sample. Sorted cells were lysed in RLT buffer and RNA was extracted with DNase-treated RNeasy Micro or Mini kits, depending on cell number. Each cell subset was processed on its own to prevent cross-contamination, while patient and healthy donor samples were processed together. Using the immunoSEQ multiplex PCR, TCRB sequences were amplified from cDNA into 87-bp fragments spanning the CDR3 region. Amplicons were sequenced on the Illumina HiSeq platform. The paper's processing steps were these. PCR bias was computationally corrected using synthetic template baselines, reads within Hamming distance 2 were collapsed, and singletons that could not be merged were discarded. Reads were aligned to IMGT to assign V, D and J genes, CDR3 length, and insertions or deletions at six rearrangement sites. Within each subset, clonotype counts were normalized to sorted cell number, and only after that were true diversity and Gini coefficients computed with the tcR R package. The overlap coefficient, calculated on TCRB nucleotide sequences, was used to quantify repertoire sharing. Sourced from immuneACCESS, this table was stored by TCRdb with only in-frame sequences that have V and J called. A share of the clones is absent; for the studies checked, an unresolved V gene accounts for under half, and the remainder has no known explanation. V and J calls and clone size follow that table, whereas D and trimming were derived from the DNA. In this sample the table shows a few hundred thousand clones, over 8.5% of which occur a single time. In total, the top ten clones hold about 0.63% of the sample.

Paper-wide results and their limitations: Naive, central memory and regulatory TCRB repertoires appeared to be more similar among patients than among healthy donors. At VDJ recombination sites, type 1 diabetes patients had fewer insertions and more deleted nucleotides, which implies abnormalities in thymic rearrangement. Sequencing cDNA rather than genomic DNA could over-represent highly expressing activated cells, although activation and CD3 levels did not differ between groups. A moderate but significant shortening of TCRB CDR3 length was observed in type 1 diabetes patients in all four CD4+ subsets. PCR may preferentially amplify shorter templates, but because patient and control samples were amplified and corrected together, any resulting skew would affect both groups equally. Because small numbers of individuals were included in the HLA sub-analyses, any influence of HLA type on TCRB rearrangement was left unresolved.

For this clone: Its antigen is currently not known. Base qualities are not recorded, but no much larger clone differs from it by a single base.

Each donor gave one peripheral blood draw, roughly 120 mL on average, collected into heparinised tubes. Naive, central memory, regulatory and stem cell-like memory CD4+ T cells were sorted on a BD FACSAria II using a panel including CD45RO, CCR7, CD25, CD127, CD95 and CD27. A purity above 95% was achieved for all sorted populations. PBMCs were isolated right away by Lymphoprep density gradient centrifugation and were stained directly, without culture. Samples were stained and sorted in pairs, with one healthy donor and one patient per experiment, so that batch effects were minimized. The clonotype was recovered from a man aged 25 to 40 with type 1 diabetes. The receptor chain draws on TRBV6-1 and TRBJ2-7; the D gene is not confidently resolved. Material for sequencing was central memory CD4+ T cells from blood. The CDR3 reads as follows: CASSPYSYEQYF. The DNA is TGTGCCAGCAGTCCATACAGCTACGAGCAGTACTTC.